The source of this TCR beta chain is a study of T-cell memory formation after mild COVID-19. The study's findings and limits: Clones contracting day 15 to 85 were balanced CD4/CD8; later expanders leaned CD4+. Mainly in CM and EM were contracting CD4+ clones; CD8+ were in EMRA.

The CDR3 totals 11 residues. Germline V CDR1 and CDR2: KGHDR, SFDVKD. The V and J ends lost 3 bases and 7 bases respectively, with 3 bases between them. This clonotype has only a few counts. What it binds is not known. It was 5'RACE with constant-segment primers that produced the TCR alpha and TCR beta cDNA libraries, which carried sample barcodes and UMIs. TCRdb redid the calling of the 5' RACE reads with MiXCR, one entry per CDR3 protein. The table lists approximately 490,000 distinct CDR3 sequences, roughly 21% of them singletons. Sequenced sample: PBMCs or a T cell subset sorted from them (not recorded which). The chain links TRBV24-1 to TRBJ2-1; D is undetermined. This clonotype was obtained from an adult woman who had mild COVID-19 (a few samples of this study predate the infection). Cell type and time point are not known. The CDR3 here is CATSDGNEQFF. In DNA form, the CDR3 reads TGTGCCACCAGTGATGGGAATGAGCAGTTCTTC.